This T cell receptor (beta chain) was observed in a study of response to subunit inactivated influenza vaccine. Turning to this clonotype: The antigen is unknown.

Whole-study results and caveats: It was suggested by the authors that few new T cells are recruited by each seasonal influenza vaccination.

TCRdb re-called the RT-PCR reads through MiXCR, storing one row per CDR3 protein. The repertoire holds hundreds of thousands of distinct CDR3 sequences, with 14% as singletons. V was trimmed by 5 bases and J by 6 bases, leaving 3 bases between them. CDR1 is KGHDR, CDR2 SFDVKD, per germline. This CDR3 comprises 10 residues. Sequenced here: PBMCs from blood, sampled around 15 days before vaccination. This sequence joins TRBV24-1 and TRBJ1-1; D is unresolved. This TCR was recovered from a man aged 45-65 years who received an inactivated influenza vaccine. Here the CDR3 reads CATSGAEAFF. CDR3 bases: TGTGCCACCAGTGGGGCTGAAGCTTTCTTT.